This record covers a single T cell receptor (beta chain). Its antigen is as yet unknown. These data are taken from a study of T cells in Graves' hyperthyroidism and ophthalmopathy. Points from the study as a whole: Most expanded thyroid clonotypes above 0.001 recurred in blood.

Ophthalmopathy in the patients scored at least 3 on Clinical Activity Score and at least 4 on NOSPECS grade, lasting under 3 months. Diagnostic decisions used clinical symptoms, serum thyroxine and TRAb, thyroid ultrasound and orbital computed tomography. In germline, CDR1 is SQVTM, CDR2 ANQGSEA. This CDR3 has 13 residues. V lost 4 bases and J lost 5, with 14 bases in between. Template material for amplifying TCR beta CDR3 regions consisted of RNA transcripts. Carried out on the TCR CDR3, a first-round RT-PCR used the HTBI primer set. Each CDR3 protein is one row after TCRdb ran MiXCR on the multiplex PCR reads. The sample comprises about 500,000 distinct CDR3 sequences, 15% to 20% of which are singletons, and around 28% rests with the top ten.

The specimen was blood. The receptor comes from a woman in her twenties or thirties with Graves' ophthalmopathy. The chain is built from TRBV29-1 and TRBJ1-2; D unclear. The DNA for the CDR3 is TGCAGCGTTGGGAAAGCGACCGAGTATGGCTACACCTTC. This codes for CSVGKATEYGYTF.